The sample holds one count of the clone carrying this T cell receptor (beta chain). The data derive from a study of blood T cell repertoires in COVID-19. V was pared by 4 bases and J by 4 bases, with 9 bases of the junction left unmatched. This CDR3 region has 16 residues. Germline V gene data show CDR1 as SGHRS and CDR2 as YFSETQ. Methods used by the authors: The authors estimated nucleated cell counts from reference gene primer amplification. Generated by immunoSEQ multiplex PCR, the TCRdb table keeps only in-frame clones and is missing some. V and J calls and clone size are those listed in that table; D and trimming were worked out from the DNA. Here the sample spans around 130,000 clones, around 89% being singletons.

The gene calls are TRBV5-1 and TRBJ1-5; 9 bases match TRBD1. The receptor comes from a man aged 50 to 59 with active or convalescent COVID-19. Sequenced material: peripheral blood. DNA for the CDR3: TGCGCCAGCAGCCCCACTCCCGGGACAGGGAATCAGCCCCAGCATTTT. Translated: CASSPTPGTGNQPQHF.